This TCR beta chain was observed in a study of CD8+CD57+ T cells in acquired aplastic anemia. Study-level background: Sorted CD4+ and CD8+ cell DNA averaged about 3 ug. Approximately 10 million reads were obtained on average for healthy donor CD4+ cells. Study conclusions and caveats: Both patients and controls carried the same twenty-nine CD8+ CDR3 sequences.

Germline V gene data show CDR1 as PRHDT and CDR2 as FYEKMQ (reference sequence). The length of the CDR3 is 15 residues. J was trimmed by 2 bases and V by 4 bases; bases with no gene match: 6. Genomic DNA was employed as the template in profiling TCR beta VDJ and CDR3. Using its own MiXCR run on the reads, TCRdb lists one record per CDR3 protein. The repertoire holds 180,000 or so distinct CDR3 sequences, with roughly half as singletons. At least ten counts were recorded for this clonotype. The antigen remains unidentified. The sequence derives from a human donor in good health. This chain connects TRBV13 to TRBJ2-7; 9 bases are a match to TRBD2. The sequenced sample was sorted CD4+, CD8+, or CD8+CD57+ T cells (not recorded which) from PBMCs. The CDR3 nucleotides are TGTGCCAGCAGCTCAAGCGGGAGGAATACCTACGAGCAGTACTTC. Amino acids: CASSSSGRNTYEQYF.